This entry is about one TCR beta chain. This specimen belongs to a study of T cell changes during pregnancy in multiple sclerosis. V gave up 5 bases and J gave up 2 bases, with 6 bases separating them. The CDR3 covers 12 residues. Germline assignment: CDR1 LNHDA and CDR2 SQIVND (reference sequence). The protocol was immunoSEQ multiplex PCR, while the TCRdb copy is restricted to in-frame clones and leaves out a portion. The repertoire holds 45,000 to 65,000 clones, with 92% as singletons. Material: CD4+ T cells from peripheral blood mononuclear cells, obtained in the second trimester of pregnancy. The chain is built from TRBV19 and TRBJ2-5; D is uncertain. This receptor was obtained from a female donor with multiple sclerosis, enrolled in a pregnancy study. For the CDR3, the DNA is TGTGCCAGTAGTTTCCAGCAAGAGACCCAGTACTTC. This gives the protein CASSFQQETQYF.